This T cell receptor (beta chain) was recovered during a study of beta chain features in type 1 diabetes. Study-level information: In age, gender and cell yields, patients were similar to healthy donors.

There are many counts of this clone. Purities in excess of 95% were seen in all sorted populations. Trimming cost V 5 bases and J 2 bases, with 10 bases left between them. From germline, CDR1 is SEHNR and CDR2 FQNEAQ (reference sequence). The CDR3 has 14 amino acids. The isolated RNA, all of it, was reverse transcribed, so expressed TCRB transcripts were what got sequenced. Sequencing used immunoSEQ multiplex PCR; TCRdb keeps in-frame clones, though not all of them. The sample contains 310,000 or so clones, roughly 8% of which appear only once. This chain connects TRBV7-9 to TRBJ1-3; D might be TRBD1 (5 bases). The clonotype was recovered from a woman aged 18-29 years in good health. Sequenced: central memory CD4+ T cells from blood. The CDR3 nucleotides are TGTGCCAGCAGCCAAGACAGAGCTGGAAACACCATATATTTT. Protein: CASSQDRAGNTIYF.